The source of this TCR beta chain is a study of blood T cell repertoires in COVID-19. Seattle enrolled patients during active infection and tracked them longitudinally. Per the authors' pipeline: How many nucleated cells were present was estimated from reference gene primer amplification. Method: immunoSEQ multiplex PCR; TCRdb's copy keeps in-frame clones and lacks some. That table supplies the V and J calls and clone size; D and trimming were determined from the DNA. This sample has 250,000 to 350,000 clones, with more than 80% found just once. V shed 6 bases, J shed 5 bases, and the junction held 7 bases outside the gene matches. This CDR3 is built from 13 residues. Looked up from germline, CDR1 is GTSNPN and CDR2 is SVGIG (reference sequence).

Sequencing was carried out using peripheral blood. The chain joins TRBV30 to TRBJ2-7; 10 nucleotides match TRBD1. This TCR was recovered from a woman aged 25 to 45 with COVID-19, enrolled during active disease. Here the CDR3 DNA reads TGTGCCTGTAGGCGGGACAGGGGTCACGAGCAGTACTTC. Amino acid sequence: CACRRDRGHEQYF.